This TCR beta chain was retrieved from a study of cytotoxic CD8 clonotypes in ibrutinib-treated CLL. Study-wide context: Among patients, some 24 responded partially and 2 completely; around 15 then stayed remitted and roughly 12 progressed after median approximately 68 months. Study results and caveats: Timing of sampling differed between sustained-remission and progressing patients. Clonality was elevated at ibrutinib response and had returned toward baseline at progression.

Worth noting for this clone: The antigen is unknown.

Approximately 2 micrograms of genomic DNA (from cryopreserved PBMCs) were used for TCR beta libraries. Measured with immunoSEQ multiplex PCR; TCRdb has only the in-frame clones, and not every one. The repertoire has more than 110,000 clones, 65% to 85% of them found once; the top ten carry less than 8.5%. Germline values: CDR1 GTSNPN, CDR2 SVGIG (reference sequence). The CDR3 spans 13 residues. V trimming: 1 base; J trimming: 2 bases; junction bases outside the gene matches: 1. This sequence was found in a human donor with chronic lymphocytic leukemia. Sequences were derived from PBMCs, sampled after 36 months of ibrutinib treatment. The chain links TRBV30 to TRBJ2-7; 8 nucleotides align to TRBD2. CDR3 coding DNA: TGTGCCTGGAGTGCGGGAGGGCCCTACGAGCAGTACTTC. This codes for CAWSAGGPYEQYF.